One and the same sample provided the 15 T cell receptor beta chains below, sequenced in a study of Ad26.COV2.S vaccination and SARS-CoV-2 variants. Generated by immunoSEQ multiplex PCR, the TCRdb table keeps only in-frame clones and is missing some. The table records about 460,000 clones, roughly 87% of them present only once. Treatment defined: around 19 received Ad26.COV2.S at low or high dose, single or two shots; 5 received placebo; per-sample allocation not given. The samples date from day 63 after the first vaccine or placebo injection. The source material was peripheral blood, sampled in a trial of Ad26.COV2.S vaccine versus placebo. The receptors originated from a person between 18 and 59 years old who received the Ad26.COV2.S COVID-19 vaccine or a placebo.

The V and J genes are TRBV2 and TRBJ1-2, with D possibly matching TRBD1 (5 bases). The CDR3 spans 14 residues. V shed 3 bases and J shed 1 base, with 9 bases lying between them. CDR1 is SNHLY, CDR2 FYNNEI, per germline. CDR3 loop: CASSDRGFNYGYTF. The CDR3 region has the DNA TGTGCCAGCAGTGATCGGGGCTTTAACTATGGCTACACCTTC. The variable domain in full, completed from reference TRBV2 and TRBJ1-2, reads EPEVTQTPSHQVTQMGQEVILRCVPISNHLYFYWYRQILGQKVEFLVSFYNNEISEKSEIFDDQFSVERPDGSNFTLKIRSTKLEDSAMYFCASSDRGFNYGYTFGSGTRLTVV.

The V call is TRBV20-1, the J call TRBJ1-1; D is undetermined. V was clipped by 2 bases and J by 8 bases, with 9 bases between them. Germline lookup yields CDR1 DFQATT and CDR2 SNEGSKA (reference sequence). This CDR3 spans 11 amino acids. Here the CDR3 reads CSARLVEEAFF. In DNA, the CDR3 is TGCAGTGCTAGATTGGTCGAGGAAGCTTTCTTT.

V usage is TRBV19 and J usage is TRBJ1-2; D not resolved. The CDR3 spans 15 residues. V was cut by 7 bases and J by 2 bases, with 17 bases left in between. Looked up from germline, CDR1 is LNHDA and CDR2 is SQIVND (reference sequence). The CDR3 here is CASKNDGSPNYGYTF. In DNA, the CDR3 is TGTGCCAGTAAGAATGATGGCAGCCCAAACTATGGCTACACCTTC. Full variable domain (missing parts from reference TRBV19 and TRBJ1-2): DGGITQSPKYLFRKEGQNVTLSCEQNLNHDAMYWYRQDPGQGLRLIYYSQIVNDFQKGDIAEGYSVSREKKESFPLTVTSAQKNPTAFYLCASKNDGSPNYGYTFGSGTRLTVV.

This clone was detected once. The V call is TRBV4-1, the J call TRBJ1-1; perhaps TRBD1 as D (6 bases). V dropped 1 base and J dropped 3 bases, with 15 bases sitting between them. The CDR3 is made up of 16 amino acids. CDR1 and CDR2 from the germline V gene are MGHRA and YSYEKL. DNA for the CDR3: TGCGCCAGCAGCCAAGGTAGGGGGGTGAAGGACACTGAAGCTTTCTTT. Translating gives CASSQGRGVKDTEAFF.

This clone has only a few counts. The rearrangement links TRBV2 to TRBJ2-1; perhaps TRBD1 as D (5 bases). Germline CDR1 reads SNHLY; CDR2 reads FYNNEI. This CDR3 spans 15 amino acids. Trimming took off 1 base at V and 1 base at J, with 8 bases between the two ends. CDR3 coding DNA: TGTGCCAGCAGTGAAGGGGCAGGGTCCTACAATGAGCAGTTCTTC. Protein product: CASSEGAGSYNEQFF.

The chain carries TRBV27 and TRBJ2-6; D is uncertain. Trimming shortened V by 2 bases and J by 0 bases, and 2 bases separated the two germline ends. The CDR3 is 14 amino acids. Germline V lookup: CDR1 MNHEY, CDR2 SMNVEV (reference sequence). The CDR3 sequence is CASSLNSGANVLTF. CDR3 DNA sequence: TGTGCCAGCAGTTTAAACTCTGGGGCCAACGTCCTGACTTTC. The complete variable domain, with remaining parts taken from reference TRBV27 and TRBJ2-6, reads EAQVTQNPRYLITVTGKKLTVTCSQNMNHEYMSWYRQDPGLGLRQIYYSMNVEVTDKGDVPEGYKVSRKEKRNFPLILESPSPNQTSLYFCASSLNSGANVLTFGAGSRLTVL.

This clone is a singleton in its sample. The chain uses TRBV13 and TRBJ2-2, with 7 bases that match TRBD2. This CDR3 has 15 amino acids. From germline, CDR1 is PRHDT and CDR2 FYEKMQ (reference sequence). V shed 3 bases, J shed 2 bases, and the junction held 3 bases outside the gene matches. CDR3 loop: CASSFGTTNTGELFF. CDR3 DNA: TGTGCCAGCAGCTTTGGGACTACAAACACCGGGGAGCTGTTTTTT.

The rearrangement links TRBV14 to TRBJ2-1, with TRBD2 matching 11 bases. CDR3 length: 15 residues. Per germline, CDR1 SGHDN and CDR2 FVKESK. Trimming at V came to 4 bases and at J to 6 bases, leaving 5 bases not matched to a gene. The CDR3 coding sequence is TGTGCCAGCAGCCCCCTTAGCGGGGGGGCCAATGAGCAGTTCTTC. Its translation is CASSPLSGGANEQFF.

J is TRBJ2-5 and V is TRBV2, with D tentatively TRBD2 (5 bases). V was clipped by 6 bases and J by 0 bases, with 5 bases between them. This CDR3 region has 12 residues. CDR1 is SNHLY, CDR2 FYNNEI, per germline. CDR3 residues: CASRGDQETQYF. The CDR3 DNA reads as TGTGCCAGCAGGGGAGACCAAGAGACCCAGTACTTC.

The J gene is TRBJ1-6, the V gene TRBV14; D gene uncertain. The CDR3 sequence is 13 residues long. Germline CDR1 and CDR2: SGHDN and FVKESK. Deletions cut 0 bases from V and 15 bases from J, with 12 bases between. In DNA form, the CDR3 reads TGTGCCAGCAGCCAAGATCTCCGAGTGGGCCTCCACTTT. It yields the protein CASSQDLRVGLHF. Looking up the rest from reference TRBV14 and TRBJ1-6 gives the full variable domain: EAGVTQFPSHSVIEKGQTVTLRCDPISGHDNLYWYRRVMGKEIKFLLHFVKESKQDESGMPNNRFLAERTGGTYSTLKVQPAELEDSGVYFCASSQDLRVGLHFGNGTRLTVT.

The chain has TRBV7-2 and TRBJ1-2; D remains ambiguous. Trimming removed 3 bases at V and 2 bases at J, with 10 bases between. This CDR3 is built from 14 residues. Germline assignment: CDR1 SGHTA and CDR2 FQGNSA. As DNA, the CDR3 is TGTGCCAGCAGCTTTCTGCGAGGAAACTATGGCTACACCTTC. Translating gives CASSFLRGNYGYTF.

The V and J genes are TRBV4-3 and TRBJ1-2, with D perhaps matching TRBD1 (6 bases). The CDR3 length is 15 residues. CDR1 and CDR2 from the germline V gene are LGHNA and YSLEER. V lost 1 base and J lost 2, with 11 bases in between. The CDR3 DNA reads as TGCGCCAGCAGCCAAGGGAGACAGGCAAACTATGGCTACACCTTC. This translates into CASSQGRQANYGYTF.

The chain uses TRBV19 and TRBJ1-5, with D possibly matching TRBD1 (6 bases). Germline assignment: CDR1 LNHDA and CDR2 SQIVND (reference sequence). The length of the CDR3 is 15 residues. V was shortened by 10 bases and J by 0 bases, with 16 bases between the two germline ends. The CDR3 DNA reads as TGTGCCAATAGGGGGGGACACTATAGCAATCAGCCCCAGCATTTT. This translates into CANRGGHYSNQPQHF.

The V call is TRBV15, the J call TRBJ2-7; a weak D match, TRBD1 (5 bases). V was cut by 8 bases and J by 3 bases, with 14 bases left in between. The CDR3 spans 13 residues. The germline CDR1 and CDR2 sequences are LNHNV and YYDKDF (reference sequence). The CDR3 is CATSSQGHYEQYF. CDR3 bases: TGTGCCACCTCCTCTCAGGGTCACTACGAGCAGTACTTC.

V and J are TRBV5-1 and TRBJ1-1; unclear D gene. The V end was cut by 0 bases, the J end by 1 base, with 13 bases between. This CDR3 has 16 residues. Looked up from germline, CDR1 is SGHRS and CDR2 is YFSETQ. In DNA, the CDR3 is TGCGCCAGCAGCTTGGTTACACCCCCTCCGAACACTGAAGCTTTCTTT. This gives the protein CASSLVTPPPNTEAFF.